This T cell receptor (beta chain) was observed in a study of shared T cell receptors in the human thymus. The CDR3 sequence is 14 residues long. V lost 2 bases and J lost 12; bases outside the gene matches: 9. Per germline, CDR1 MNHEY and CDR2 SVGAGI. Here immunoSEQ multiplex PCR was the method, and the copy in TCRdb shows in-frame clones only, minus some. The table has under 850,000 clones, 88% seen once. The sample was also reused in another study, on human thymus T cells. Per that study: Corrective cardiac surgery supplied the resected thymus tissue. Overlap was high between thymic repertoires from unrelated individuals, as reported in related research.

The chain has TRBV6-5 and TRBJ2-1; 8 bases line up with TRBD2. The source is a boy under three years old with a congenital heart defect. Sequencing was performed on thymocytes. This chain's CDR3 is CASSYVTSGLRQFF. CDR3 bases: TGTGCCAGCAGTTACGTAACTAGCGGTTTGAGGCAGTTCTTC.